The next 5 T cell receptor beta chains were all read from a single sample in a study of blood T cell repertoires in COVID-19. Clones were read by immunoSEQ multiplex PCR, and TCRdb kept only the in-frame ones, dropping some. Of more than 200,000 clones listed, 87% are singletons. Sequenced material: PBMCs or T cells enriched from blood (not recorded which). The receptors were sampled from a woman under 40 with acute COVID-19.

The genes are TRBV18 and TRBJ1-4, with 8 bases lining up with TRBD1. Germline CDR1 and CDR2: KGHSH and LQKENI. The V and J ends lost 0 bases and 3 bases, in that order; junction bases with no gene match: 12. The CDR3 has 19 residues. CDR3 DNA: TGTGCCAGCTCACCACCCCGAGGACAGGGTGAAGGGGCTAATGAAAAACTGTTTTTT. As protein: CASSPPRGQGEGANEKLFF.

The CDR3 region is CASSLAPDRVKYEKLFF. The CDR3 coding sequence is TGTGCCAGCAGCTTGGCCCCGGACAGGGTGAAATATGAAAAACTGTTTTTT. The chain couples TRBV5-6 to TRBJ1-4; 8 bases agree with TRBD1. CDR3 size: 17 residues. In germline, CDR1 is SGHDT, CDR2 YYEEEE. V dropped 0 bases and J dropped 6; count of bases not matched to a gene: 10.

This clone was seen a handful of times. This chain links TRBV5-6 with TRBJ1-5; 8 positions agree with TRBD1. The trim removed 4 bases at V and 0 bases at J, leaving 12 bases unmatched. Per germline, CDR1 SGHDT and CDR2 YYEEEE. The CDR3 has 18 residues. The CDR3 loop reads CASSRTSGQGYSNQPQHF. As DNA, the CDR3 is TGTGCCAGCAGCAGAACCTCCGGACAGGGATATAGCAATCAGCCCCAGCATTTT.

The chain uses TRBV12-3 or TRBV12-4 and TRBJ2-4; no firm D call. Trimming took 4 bases from V and 6 from J, leaving 4 bases between them. This CDR3 has 11 amino acids. The CDR3 nucleotides are TGTGCCAGCAGTTACGGAAACATTCAGTACTTC. Translation gives CASSYGNIQYF.

In this sample, this clone turned up a few times. V gene TRBV5-8 combines with J gene TRBJ1-5; a possible D gene is TRBD1 (6 bases). The CDR3 is 16 residues long. Germline CDR1 is SGHTS and CDR2 is YDEGEE. The V gene lost 4 bases and the J gene lost 0 bases, with 14 bases spanning the gap. As DNA, the CDR3 is TGTGCCAGCAGCATCGGACAGTCCCATAGCAATCAGCCCCAGCATTTT. As protein: CASSIGQSHSNQPQHF.